This T cell receptor beta chain appears in the sequencing data of a study of blood T cell repertoires in COVID-19. About the study: Acute-phase and convalescent COVID-19 samples originated in the United States, Italy and Spain. PBMCs, B-cell-depleted T cells, or T cells provided the cDNA or gDNA that made up the material.

V was clipped by 2 bases and J by 5 bases, with 9 bases between them. Germline lookup yields CDR1 GTSNPN and CDR2 SVGIG (reference sequence). This CDR3 comprises 12 residues. Data came from immunoSEQ multiplex PCR; TCRdb stores just in-frame clones and leaves some out. The data hold about 180,000 clones, with approximately 90% observed a single time. The clonotype originates from a woman in her thirties with active or convalescent COVID-19. The chain carries TRBV30 and TRBJ1-2, with a possible D match to TRBD1 (5 bases). Sequenced: peripheral blood. Here the CDR3 reads CAWSTDRYGYTF. CDR3 DNA: TGTGCCTGGAGTACCGACAGATATGGCTACACCTTC. The variable domain in full, completed from reference TRBV30 and TRBJ1-2, reads SQTIHQWPATLVQPVGSPLSLECTVEGTSNPNLYWYRQAAGRGLQLLFYSVGIGQISSEVPQNLSASRPQDRQFILSSKKLLLSDSGFYLCAWSTDRYGYTFGSGTRLTVV.